The 4 T cell receptor beta chains given below trace back to one sample, sequenced in a study of blood T cell repertoires in COVID-19 (TCRdb year 2020). Libraries came from the immunoSEQ multiplex PCR assay. Drawn from immuneACCESS, this table holds only the in-frame rearrangements with V and J called that TCRdb kept. Clones are partly lost; checked studies trace under half to an unresolved V gene and leave the rest unexplained. Within this sample are around 320,000 clones, with around 87% of them counted one time only. The ten largest clones take up 2% to 3% of the sample. Sequenced: peripheral blood. The receptors originated from a man younger than 35 with active or convalescent COVID-19.

The V and J genes are TRBV18 and TRBJ2-7; 8 positions agree with TRBD1. In germline, CDR1 is KGHSH, CDR2 LQKENI. Trimming at V came to 3 bases and at J to 5 bases, leaving 9 bases not matched to a gene. The CDR3 totals 15 residues. The DNA of the CDR3 is TGTGCCAGCTCACCTCTCGGGCAGGGGGCGGACGAGCAGTACTTC. Translation gives CASSPLGQGADEQYF.

The rearrangement links TRBV7-9 to TRBJ1-1; unclear D gene. Trimming removed 1 base at V and 10 bases at J, with 13 bases between. Germline values: CDR1 SEHNR, CDR2 FQNEAQ (reference sequence). The CDR3 extends over 13 amino acids. The CDR3 sequence: CASSLGLADGAFF. CDR3 nucleotide sequence: TGTGCCAGCAGCTTAGGCCTAGCCGACGGAGCTTTCTTT. The full variable domain, rest sourced from reference TRBV7-9 and TRBJ1-1, is DTGVSQNPRHKITKRGQNVTFRCDPISEHNRLYWYRQTLGQGPEFLTYFQNEAQLEKSRLLSDRFSAERPKGSFSTLEIQRTEQGDSAMYLCASSLGLADGAFFGQGTRLTVV.

This chain uses TRBV27 with TRBJ2-5; D may be TRBD1 (5 bases). V lost 0 bases to trimming and J lost 7 bases, with 9 bases between them. The CDR3 consists of 13 residues. Germline V gene lookup returns CDR1 MNHEY and CDR2 SMNVEV (reference sequence). CDR3 sequence reads: CASSLSRDGTQYF. The CDR3 DNA follows: TGTGCCAGCAGTTTATCCAGGGATGGGACCCAGTACTTC.

This clone has just a few counts. This chain connects TRBV9 to TRBJ2-1, with a weak D call TRBD1 (5 bases). The CDR3 contains 12 residues. Germline CDR1 SGDLS, CDR2 YYNGEE. Trimming cost V 3 bases and J 9 bases, with 10 bases left between them. The CDR3 DNA reads TGTGCCAGCAGCGGTAGGGGATTTGAGCAGTTCTTC. This gives the protein CASSGRGFEQFF.